Following are 5 T cell receptor beta chains from one sample sequenced in a study of vaccination effects on CD4 cells after COVID-19. The repertoire was sequenced with immunoSEQ multiplex PCR; TCRdb's copy has only in-frame clones and lacks some. The table records 25,000 to 35,000 clones, under 80% of them present only once. ViraFEST expansion of antigen-specific CD4+ T cells with viral peptide pools preceded sequencing. Subsequent to roughly 9 days of culture, CD4+ T cells were isolated. PCR-confirmed SARS-CoV-2 infection occurred in the person between March and December 2020. These receptors' antigens are unknown. The specimen was CD4+ T cells from PBMCs cultured with a peptide pool, collected before COVID-19 vaccination. The source is a human donor who had a prior SARS-CoV-2 infection.

The V call is TRBV6-5, the J call TRBJ2-1; TRBD2 matches 8 bases. Germline values: CDR1 MNHEY, CDR2 SVGAGI. The CDR3 is 14 residues long. Trimming took 6 bases from V and 10 from J; bases not matched to a gene: 11. The CDR3 DNA sequence: TGTGCCAGCAGCTACAGCGGGGGAGGCTTGGAGCAGTTCTTC. Encoded protein: CASSYSGGGLEQFF.

V usage is TRBV2 and J usage is TRBJ2-1; D possibly corresponds to TRBD2 (6 bases). The germline V gene has CDR1 SNHLY and CDR2 FYNNEI. Trimming stripped 3 bases from V and 5 bases from J, with 17 bases between. The CDR3 is made up of 16 amino acids. CDR3 DNA sequence: TGTGCCAGCAGTGAGGCGAGGCGGGGATTTAACAATGAGCAGTTCTTC. This encodes CASSEARRGFNNEQFF.

This chain joins TRBV27 and TRBJ2-3, with TRBD1 matching 7 bases. This CDR3 contains 16 residues. Trimming cost V 4 bases and J 3 bases; bases outside gene matches: 10. Germline lookup yields CDR1 MNHEY and CDR2 SMNVEV (reference sequence). The CDR3 sequence: CASSSPQGVMTDTQYF. In DNA, the CDR3 is TGTGCCAGCAGTTCCCCCCAGGGGGTAATGACAGATACGCAGTATTTT.

The CDR3 loop reads CASRASGAHTF. CDR3 nucleotides: TGTGCCAGCAGAGCATCAGGTGCCCACACCTTC. This chain links TRBV13 with TRBJ1-2; D is unresolved. Trimming left V 6 bases short and J 12 bases short, with 14 bases between. This CDR3 has 11 amino acids. Germline V CDR1 and CDR2: PRHDT, FYEKMQ (reference sequence).

The chain uses TRBV6-5 and TRBJ1-3; 8 bases align to TRBD1. The V gene's germline CDR1 is MNHEY and CDR2 SVGAGI. V lost 7 bases to trimming and J lost 4 bases; unmatched junction nucleotides: 6. This CDR3 comprises 14 residues. DNA for the CDR3: TGTGCCAGCACTTCCAGGGGGCTAGGAAACACCATATATTTT. Translating it yields CASTSRGLGNTIYF.